Following are 3 T cell receptor beta chains from one sample sequenced in a study of T cell responses to AZD1222 COVID-19 vaccine. The table came from immunoSEQ multiplex PCR; TCRdb's copy has only in-frame clones and leaves some out. The sample yields about 120,000 clones, approximately 90% seen once. The input for sequencing was peripheral blood, taken on day 0 of AZD1222 vaccination. The receptors shown here come from an adult in good health.

The chain recombines TRBV28 with TRBJ1-1; D is possibly TRBD1 (6 bases). Trimming removed 6 bases at V and 1 base at J, with 12 bases between. In germline, CDR1 is MDHEN, CDR2 SYDVKM. This CDR3 comprises 14 residues. CDR3 nucleotides: TGTGCCAGCAGGAGGGGGGGACCGAACACTGAAGCTTTCTTT. This codes for CASRRGGPNTEAFF.

The chain is built from TRBV12-3 or TRBV12-4 and TRBJ1-2; possibly TRBD1 for D (5 bases). V gave up 6 bases and J gave up 3 bases, with 11 bases separating them. The CDR3 spans 13 residues. CDR3 loop: CASRAGRHYGYTF. The CDR3 bases are TGTGCCAGCAGGGCGGGACGGCACTATGGCTACACCTTC.

This sequence joins TRBV7-2 and TRBJ1-2; D unresolved. The CDR3 extends over 13 amino acids. Germline V gene lookup returns CDR1 SGHTA and CDR2 FQGNSA. V lost 1 base, J lost 4 bases, and 7 bases lay in between. CDR3 loop: CASSLGVAYGYTF. CDR3 in DNA: TGTGCCAGCAGCTTAGGGGTGGCCTATGGCTACACCTTC.